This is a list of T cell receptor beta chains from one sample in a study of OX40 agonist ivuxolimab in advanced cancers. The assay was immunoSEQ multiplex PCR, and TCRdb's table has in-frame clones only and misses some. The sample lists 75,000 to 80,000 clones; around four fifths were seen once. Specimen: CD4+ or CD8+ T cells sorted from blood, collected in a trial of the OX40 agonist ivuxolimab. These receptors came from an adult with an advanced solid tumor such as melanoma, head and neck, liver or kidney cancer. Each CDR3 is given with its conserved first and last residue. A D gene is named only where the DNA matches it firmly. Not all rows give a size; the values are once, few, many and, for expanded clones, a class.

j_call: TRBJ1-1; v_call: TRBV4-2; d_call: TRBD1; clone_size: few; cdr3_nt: TGTGCCAGCAGCCTCTCGGACAGGACGAACACTGAAGCTTTCTTT; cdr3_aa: CASSLSDRTNTEAFF
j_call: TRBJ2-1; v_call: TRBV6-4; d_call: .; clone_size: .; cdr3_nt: TGTGCCAGCAGTGACTCGATGAGCGCGGGGGCTGACAATGAGCAGTTCTTC; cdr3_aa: CASSDSMSAGADNEQFF
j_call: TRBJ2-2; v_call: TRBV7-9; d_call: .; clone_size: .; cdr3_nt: TGTGCCAGCAGCTCGACAGGGAACACCGGGGAGCTGTTTTTT; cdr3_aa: CASSSTGNTGELFF
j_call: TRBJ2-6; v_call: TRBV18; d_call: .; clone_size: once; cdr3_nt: TGTGCCAGCTCAGGACCTTACTCTGGGGCCAACGTCCTGACTTTC; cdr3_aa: CASSGPYSGANVLTF
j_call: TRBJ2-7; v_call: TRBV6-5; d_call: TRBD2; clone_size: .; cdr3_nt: TGTGCCAGCAGTTCCGGGACTAGCGGATACGAGCAGTACTTC; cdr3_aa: CASSSGTSGYEQYF
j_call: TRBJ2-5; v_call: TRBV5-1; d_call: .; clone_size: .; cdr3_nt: TGCGCCAGCAGCTCTTCACAAGAGACCCAGTACTTC; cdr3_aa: CASSSSQETQYF
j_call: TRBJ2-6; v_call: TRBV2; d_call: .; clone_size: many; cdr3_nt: TGTGCCAGCAGTCTCCAGGGCGCCAACGTCCTGACTTTC; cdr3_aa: CASSLQGANVLTF
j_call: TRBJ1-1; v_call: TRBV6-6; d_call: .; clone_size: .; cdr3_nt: TGTGCCAGCAGCGATTCAACAAGGAACACTGAAGCTTTCTTT; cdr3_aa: CASSDSTRNTEAFF
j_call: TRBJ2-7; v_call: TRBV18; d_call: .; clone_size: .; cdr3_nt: TGTGCCAGCTCGGCTGGTCTTAGGGGCTACGAGCAGTACTTC; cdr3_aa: CASSAGLRGYEQYF
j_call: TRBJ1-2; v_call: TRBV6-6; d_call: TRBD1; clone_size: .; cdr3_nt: TGTGCCAGCAGTTACTCACCTGGGCAGGGGGGAGGCTACACCTTC; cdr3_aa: CASSYSPGQGGGYTF
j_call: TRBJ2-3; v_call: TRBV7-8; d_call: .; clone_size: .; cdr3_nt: TGTGCCAGCAGCTTAACCTCGCCGGATACGCAGTATTTT; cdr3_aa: CASSLTSPDTQYF
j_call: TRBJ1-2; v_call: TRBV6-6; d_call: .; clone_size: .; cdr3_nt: TGTGCCAGCAGTTACTCGACATCCGGGGGCGGCTACACCTTC; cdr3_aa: CASSYSTSGGGYTF
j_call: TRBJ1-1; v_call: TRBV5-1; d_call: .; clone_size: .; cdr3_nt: TGCGCCAGCAGCCGGAGCTTCGAGAACACTGAAGCTTTCTTT; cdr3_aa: CASSRSFENTEAFF
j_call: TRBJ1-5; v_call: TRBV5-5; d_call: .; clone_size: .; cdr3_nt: TGTGCCAGCAGCTTGGACTTAAGCAATCAGCCCCAGCATTTT; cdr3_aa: CASSLDLSNQPQHF
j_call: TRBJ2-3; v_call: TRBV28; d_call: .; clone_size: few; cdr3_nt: TGTGCCAGCAGTTCCCTGATGAGCACAGATACGCAGTATTTT; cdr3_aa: CASSSLMSTDTQYF
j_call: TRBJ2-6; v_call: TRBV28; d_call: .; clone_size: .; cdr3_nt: TGTGCCAGCAGTCCAGATAGCTCTGGGGCCAACGTCCTGACTTTC; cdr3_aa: CASSPDSSGANVLTF
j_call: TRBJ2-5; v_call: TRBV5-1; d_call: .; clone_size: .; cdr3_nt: TGCGCCAGCACCTCTTCCCCCACAGGGGCGGGGGAGACCCAGTACTTC; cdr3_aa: CASTSSPTGAGETQYF
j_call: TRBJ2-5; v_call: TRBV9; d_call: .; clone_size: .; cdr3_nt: TGTGCCAGCAGCTCTGAGGAGACCCAGTACTTC; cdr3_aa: CASSSEETQYF
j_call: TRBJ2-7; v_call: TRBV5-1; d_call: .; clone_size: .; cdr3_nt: TGCGCCAGCAGCTTGGTTATGGGCGAGCAGTACTTC; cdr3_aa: CASSLVMGEQYF
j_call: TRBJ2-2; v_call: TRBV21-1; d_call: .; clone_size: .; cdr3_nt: TGTGCCAGCAGCAGCTCCGGGACAGAAAACACCGGGGAGCTGTTTTTT; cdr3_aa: CASSSSGTENTGELFF
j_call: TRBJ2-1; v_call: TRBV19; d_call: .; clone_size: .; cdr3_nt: TGTGCCAGTAGTATTAGGATGGATGAGCAGTTCTTC; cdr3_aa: CASSIRMDEQFF
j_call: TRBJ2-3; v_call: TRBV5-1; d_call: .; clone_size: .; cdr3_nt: TGCGCCAGCAGCTTCGACGGGGACCCCGGAGATACGCAGTATTTT; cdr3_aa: CASSFDGDPGDTQYF
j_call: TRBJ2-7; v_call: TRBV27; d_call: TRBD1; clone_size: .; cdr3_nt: TGTGCCAGCAGCCAACGGGACAGCTACGAGCAGTACTTC; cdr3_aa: CASSQRDSYEQYF
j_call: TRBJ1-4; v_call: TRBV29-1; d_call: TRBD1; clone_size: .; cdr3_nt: TGCAGCGCCCGACAGGGGGCTGATGAAAAACTGTTTTTT; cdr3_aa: CSARQGADEKLFF
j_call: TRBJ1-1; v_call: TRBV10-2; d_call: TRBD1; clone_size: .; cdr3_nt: TGCGCCAGCAGTACAGGGGGTAGAAACACTGAAGCTTTCTTT; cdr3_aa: CASSTGGRNTEAFF
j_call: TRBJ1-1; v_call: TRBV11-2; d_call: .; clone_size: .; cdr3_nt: TGTGCCAGCAGCTTATCACTCGGAAGCACTGAAGCTTTCTTT; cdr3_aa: CASSLSLGSTEAFF
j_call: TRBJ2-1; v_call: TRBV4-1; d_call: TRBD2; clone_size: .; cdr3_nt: TGCGCCAGCAGCCAAGGGGCGGGGGTCTACAATGAGCAGTTCTTC; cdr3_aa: CASSQGAGVYNEQFF
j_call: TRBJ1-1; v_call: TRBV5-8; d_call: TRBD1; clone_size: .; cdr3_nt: TGTGCCAGCAGCTTGGTACAGGGGGGGACTGAAGCTTTCTTT; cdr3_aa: CASSLVQGGTEAFF
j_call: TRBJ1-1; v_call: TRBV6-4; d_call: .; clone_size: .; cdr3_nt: TGTGCCAGCAGTGAACAGAAAAACACTGAAGCTTTCTTT; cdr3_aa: CASSEQKNTEAFF
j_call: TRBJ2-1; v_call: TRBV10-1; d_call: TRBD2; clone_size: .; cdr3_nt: TGCGCCAGCAGTGAACTAGCGGACAATGAGCAGTTCTTC; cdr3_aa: CASSELADNEQFF
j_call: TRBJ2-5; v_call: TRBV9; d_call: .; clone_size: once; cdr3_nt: TGTGCCAGCAGCGTACGGCCGATTGGGGAAGAGACCCAGTACTTC; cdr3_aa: CASSVRPIGEETQYF
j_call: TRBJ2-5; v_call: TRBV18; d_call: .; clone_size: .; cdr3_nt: TGTGCCAGCTCACCACGAGCCCTCGCACCGTCCTCAGGAGAGACCCAGTACTTC; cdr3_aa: CASSPRALAPSSGETQYF
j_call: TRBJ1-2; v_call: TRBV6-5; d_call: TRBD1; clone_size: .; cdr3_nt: TGTGCCAGCAGTTTCTATCCGGACAGGGGATATGGCTACACCTTC; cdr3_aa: CASSFYPDRGYGYTF
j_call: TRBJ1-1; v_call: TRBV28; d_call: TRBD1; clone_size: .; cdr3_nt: TGTGCCAGCAGTCTCAGGGGGCTAGGCCAGAACACTGAAGCTTTCTTT; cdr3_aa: CASSLRGLGQNTEAFF
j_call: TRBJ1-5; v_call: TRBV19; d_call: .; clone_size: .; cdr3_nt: TGTGCCAGTAGTATGCCAAATCTAAGCAATCAGCCCCAGCATTTT; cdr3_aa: CASSMPNLSNQPQHF
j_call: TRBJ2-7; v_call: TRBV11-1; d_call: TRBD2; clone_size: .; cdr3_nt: TGTGCCAGCAGCTTACGGGAGGGCCTCTACGAGCAGTACTTC; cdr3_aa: CASSLREGLYEQYF
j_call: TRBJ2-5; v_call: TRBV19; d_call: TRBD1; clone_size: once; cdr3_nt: TGTGCCAGTAGTGCCCTATTGGGGGACAGGGGTCAAGAGACCCAGTACTTC; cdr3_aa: CASSALLGDRGQETQYF
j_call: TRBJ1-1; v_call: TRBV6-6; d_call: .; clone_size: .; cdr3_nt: TGTGCCAGCGGTCATAACTCAGGGGAGGAAGCTTTCTTT; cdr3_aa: CASGHNSGEEAFF
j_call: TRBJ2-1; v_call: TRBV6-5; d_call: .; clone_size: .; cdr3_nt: TGTGCCAGCACCCCCGGAGGGTTGACCTACAATGAGCAGTTCTTC; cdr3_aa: CASTPGGLTYNEQFF
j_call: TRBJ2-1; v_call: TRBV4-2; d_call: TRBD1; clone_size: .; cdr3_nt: TGTGCCAGCAGCCAGGGGCAGGGGGCGGGTGCGTCCTACAATGAGCAGTTCTTC; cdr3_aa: CASSQGQGAGASYNEQFF
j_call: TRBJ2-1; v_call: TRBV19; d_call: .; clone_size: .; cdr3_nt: TGTGCCAGTAAAGGCGGGCGGAACTCCTACAATGAGCAGTTCTTC; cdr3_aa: CASKGGRNSYNEQFF
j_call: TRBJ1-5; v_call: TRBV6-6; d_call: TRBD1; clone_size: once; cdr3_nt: TGTGCCAGCACTGACCAACGACAGGGGGCGGAGCAGCCCCAGCATTTT; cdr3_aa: CASTDQRQGAEQPQHF
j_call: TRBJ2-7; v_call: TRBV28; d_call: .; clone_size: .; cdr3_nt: TGTGCCAGCAGATTATCGGCCTACGAGCAGTACTTC; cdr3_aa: CASRLSAYEQYF
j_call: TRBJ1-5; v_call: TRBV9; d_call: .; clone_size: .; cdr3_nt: TGTGCCAGCAGTGAGGGGGGGCAAAGCAATCAGCCCCAGCATTTT; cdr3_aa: CASSEGGQSNQPQHF
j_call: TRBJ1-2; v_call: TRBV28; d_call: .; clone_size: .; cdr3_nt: TGTGCCAGCAGTTTACTGTGGACAGTCGGGTATGGCTACACCTTC; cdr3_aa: CASSLLWTVGYGYTF
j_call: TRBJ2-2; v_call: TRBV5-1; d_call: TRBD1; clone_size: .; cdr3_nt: TGCGCCAGCAGCCCCTCGTCGACAGGGGGCAGCACCGGGGAGCTGTTTTTT; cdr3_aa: CASSPSSTGGSTGELFF
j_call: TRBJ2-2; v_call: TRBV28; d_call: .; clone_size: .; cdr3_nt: TGTGCCAGCAGTCCCCAGGGGCTTACCCCAACCACCGGGGAGCTGTTTTTT; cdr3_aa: CASSPQGLTPTTGELFF
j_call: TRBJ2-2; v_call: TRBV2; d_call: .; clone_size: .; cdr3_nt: TGTGCCAGCAGCGTCGGGATGAACACCGGGGAGCTGTTTTTT; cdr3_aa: CASSVGMNTGELFF
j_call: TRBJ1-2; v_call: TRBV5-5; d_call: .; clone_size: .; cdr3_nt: TGTGCCAGCAGCCCCGAGGGCAGATATGGCTACACCTTC; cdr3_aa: CASSPEGRYGYTF
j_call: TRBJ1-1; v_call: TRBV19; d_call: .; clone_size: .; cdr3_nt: TGTGCCAGTAGTATCAGGACAAGCCCTGAAGCTTTCTTT; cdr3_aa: CASSIRTSPEAFF